The 27 T cell receptor beta chains in this list originate from one sample, sequenced in a study of blood T cell repertoires in COVID-19 (dated by TCRdb to about 2020). Library preparation used the immunoSEQ multiplex PCR assay. Sourced from immuneACCESS, this table was stored by TCRdb with only in-frame sequences that have V and J called. A share of the clones is absent; for the studies checked, an unresolved V gene accounts for under half, and the remainder has no known explanation. The sample table records fewer than 200,000 clones; just under 80% of these occur just once. About 6.8% of the sample rests with the top ten. Sequencing input: peripheral blood. The origin of the receptors is an older man with active or convalescent COVID-19.

The chain links TRBV11-3 to TRBJ2-2; the match to TRBD1 covers 7 bases. Trimming took 5 bases from V and 1 from J; bases not matched to a gene: 4. The germline CDR1 and CDR2 sequences are SGHNT and YENEEA. CDR3 length: 15 residues. The CDR3, as DNA: TGTGCCAGCAGCCCGGGGACAGTGAACACCGGGGAGCTGTTTTTT. It codes for CASSPGTVNTGELFF. The full variable domain, completed using reference TRBV11-3 and TRBJ2-2, is EAGVVQSPRYKIIEKKQPVAFWCNPISGHNTLYWYLQNLGQGPELLIRYENEEAVDDSQLPKDRFSAERLKGVDSTLKIQPAELGDSAVYLCASSPGTVNTGELFFGEGSRLTVL.

The V call is TRBV7-8, the J call TRBJ1-2; weak D call: TRBD1 (5 bases). Germline CDR1 is SGHVS and CDR2 is FQNEAQ. V dropped 5 bases and J dropped 1 base, with 17 bases sitting between them. This CDR3 comprises 16 residues. The CDR3 here is CASSHTPQGNNYGYTF. The CDR3, as DNA: TGTGCCAGCAGCCACACACCTCAGGGAAATAACTATGGCTACACCTTC.

V usage is TRBV6-5 and J usage is TRBJ2-5; a weak D match, TRBD1 (5 bases). Trimming took 6 bases from V and 1 from J, leaving 12 bases between them. The V gene's germline CDR1 is MNHEY and CDR2 SVGAGI. This CDR3 has 14 residues. The CDR3 region is CASRPPTAQETQYF. For the CDR3, the DNA is TGTGCCAGCAGACCACCGACAGCCCAAGAGACCCAGTACTTC.

V and J are TRBV5-5 and TRBJ1-1; maybe TRBD1 (6 bases). V lost 0 bases and J 4 bases, leaving 19 bases between the germline ends. CDR1 is SGHKS and CDR2 is YYEKEE in the germline V gene (reference sequence). This CDR3 has 17 residues. CDR3 coding DNA: TGTGCCAGCAGCTTGGGGGCTCCCGGGGGGCTGGGCACTGAAGCTTTCTTT. Its protein product is CASSLGAPGGLGTEAFF.

This chain uses TRBV5-4 with TRBJ1-1, with a possible D match to TRBD1 (6 bases). Trimming pared 5 bases from V and 1 base from J, leaving 12 bases between. Germline CDR1 reads SGHNT; CDR2 reads YYREEE (reference sequence). The CDR3 has 14 residues. CDR3 in DNA: TGTGCCAGCAGAAAAACACAGGGGAACACTGAAGCTTTCTTT. It is translated as CASRKTQGNTEAFF.

The gene calls are TRBV5-1 and TRBJ2-7, with D possibly matching TRBD2 (6 bases). The CDR3 covers 14 residues. Trimming cost V 0 bases and J 3 bases, with 10 bases left between them. The germline V gene encodes CDR1 SGHRS and CDR2 YFSETQ. The CDR3 sequence is CASSLDGSGYEQYF. DNA for the CDR3: TGCGCCAGCAGCTTGGACGGGAGCGGCTACGAGCAGTACTTC. The full variable domain, completed using reference TRBV5-1 and TRBJ2-7, is KAGVTQTPRYLIKTRGQQVTLSCSPISGHRSVSWYQQTPGQGLQFLFEYFSETQRNKGNFPGRFSGRQFSNSRSEMNVSTLELGDSALYLCASSLDGSGYEQYFGPGTRLTVT.

The chain joins TRBV11-2 to TRBJ1-2; no clear D. Germline V gene data show CDR1 as SGHAT and CDR2 as FQNNGV. Trimming pared 2 bases from V and 5 bases from J, leaving 12 bases between. This CDR3 spans 14 amino acids. CDR3 DNA sequence: TGTGCCAGCAGCTTACTACCGGGTTTTTATGGCTACACCTTC. It is translated as CASSLLPGFYGYTF.

There are a few counts of this clone. V is TRBV7-2 and J is TRBJ1-3; tentatively, D is TRBD1 (5 bases). Germline values: CDR1 SGHTA, CDR2 FQGNSA. This CDR3 is built from 17 residues. Trimming cost V 2 bases and J 3 bases, with 17 bases left between them. DNA of the CDR3: TGTGCCAGCAGCTTAAGGGGAGGAGGGGAGGGTGGAAACACCATATATTTT. As protein: CASSLRGGGEGGNTIYF.

The V and J genes are TRBV4-2 and TRBJ2-1, with 10 nucleotides matching TRBD2. This CDR3 contains 15 residues. The V gene end was trimmed by 1 base and the J gene end by 5 bases; junction bases not matched to a gene: 2. Germline V lookup: CDR1 LGHNA, CDR2 YNFKEQ. Written as DNA, the CDR3 is TGTGCCAGCAGCCAAGGGACTAGCGGAGACAATGAGCAGTTCTTC. Amino acids: CASSQGTSGDNEQFF.

V usage is TRBV12-3 or TRBV12-4 and J usage is TRBJ1-1; D ambiguous. Trimming cost V 4 bases and J 3 bases, with 9 bases left between them. This CDR3 comprises 13 residues. CDR3 nucleotides: TGTGCCAGCAGTTGGAGAATCGACACTGAAGCTTTCTTT. Translating gives CASSWRIDTEAFF.

This chain connects TRBV5-4 to TRBJ2-1; 10 bases match TRBD2. Germline CDR1 is SGHNT and CDR2 is YYREEE (reference sequence). V trimming: 4 bases; J trimming: 3 bases; junction bases outside the gene matches: 7. The CDR3 length is 16 residues. The CDR3 coding sequence is TGTGCCAGCAGCAAGAGTAGCGGGAGGAACTACAATGAGCAGTTCTTC. It specifies CASSKSSGRNYNEQFF.

The genes are TRBV6-5 and TRBJ1-4; 7 positions agree with TRBD1. This CDR3 region has 15 residues. Germline loops: CDR1 MNHEY, CDR2 SVGAGI. The trim removed 6 bases at V and 5 bases at J, leaving 9 bases unmatched. CDR3 amino acids: CASSQQGTANEKLFF. CDR3 coding DNA: TGTGCCAGCAGCCAGCAGGGGACAGCAAATGAAAAACTGTTTTTT.

The chain links TRBV6-5 to TRBJ1-2; D is unclear. The CDR3 extends over 13 amino acids. The germline V and J ends were trimmed by 6 bases and 7 bases, with 15 bases remaining between them. The V gene's germline CDR1 is MNHEY and CDR2 SVGAGI. CDR3 nucleotides: TGTGCCAGCAGGCCTAACGGTTCCCGTGGCTACACCTTC. It is translated as CASRPNGSRGYTF.

The J gene is TRBJ2-5, the V gene TRBV21-1; TRBD2, the D gene given by the table, was not confirmed from the DNA. TRBV21-1 corresponds to a pseudogene. This CDR3 has 15 amino acids. The CDR3, as DNA: TGTGCCAGCGCCGGTCCTAAGAGGCACCAAGAGACCCAGTACTTC. Its protein product is CASAGPKRHQETQYF.

J is TRBJ2-2 and V is TRBV2, with 11 bases fitting TRBD2. CDR1 is SNHLY and CDR2 is FYNNEI in the germline V gene. With 2 bases clipped from V and 3 bases from J, the junction kept 2 bases outside the gene matches. The CDR3 extends over 16 amino acids. CDR3 protein: CASSERLAGYTGELFF. The CDR3 DNA is TGTGCCAGCAGTGAAAGACTAGCGGGATACACCGGGGAGCTGTTTTTT. Using reference TRBV2 and TRBJ2-2 for the parts outside the CDR3, the full variable domain is EPEVTQTPSHQVTQMGQEVILRCVPISNHLYFYWYRQILGQKVEFLVSFYNNEISEKSEIFDDQFSVERPDGSNFTLKIRSTKLEDSAMYFCASSERLAGYTGELFFGEGSRLTVL.

The chain recombines TRBV7-9 with TRBJ2-5, with a weak D call TRBD2 (5 bases). V lost 7 bases to trimming and J lost 4 bases, with 19 bases between them. Germline V gives CDR1 SEHNR, CDR2 FQNEAQ (reference sequence). This CDR3 has 15 residues. For the CDR3, the DNA is TGTGCCAGCACTACTACGGCGGGCGCCGGAGAGACCCAGTACTTC. Protein product: CASTTTAGAGETQYF.

The chain joins TRBV3-1 (or the pseudogene TRBV3-2) to TRBJ2-1; D perhaps matches TRBD1 (5 bases). The ends were cut back, 0 bases at V and 11 bases at J, with 8 bases in the middle. Germline V lookup: CDR1 LGHDT, CDR2 YNNKEL (reference sequence). The CDR3 sequence is 12 residues long. The CDR3 nucleotides read TGTGCCAGCAGCCAAGACAGGGAAAAGCAGTTCTTC. It encodes CASSQDREKQFF.

The chain recombines TRBV30 with TRBJ2-2, with 8 bases aligning to TRBD1. This CDR3 contains 14 residues. Germline V gene data show CDR1 as GTSNPN and CDR2 as SVGIG (reference sequence). In DNA, the CDR3 is TGTGCTTACCTCCAGGGGGCGCCCCCCGGGGAGCTGTTTTTT. It is translated as CAYLQGAPPGELFF.

This clone was counted a single time. This chain connects TRBV5-4 to TRBJ2-1; D might be TRBD1 (7 bases). CDR3 size: 14 residues. In germline, CDR1 is SGHNT, CDR2 YYREEE (reference sequence). The V end lost 0 bases, the J end lost 7 bases, and 11 bases lay between the germline ends. The CDR3 spells CASSLGGTDNEQFF. The CDR3 coding sequence is TGTGCCAGCAGCTTGGGCGGGACAGATAATGAGCAGTTCTTC. The whole variable domain, remainder taken from reference TRBV5-4 and TRBJ2-1, is ETGVTQSPTHLIKTRGQQVTLRCSSQSGHNTVSWYQQALGQGPQFIFQYYREEENGRGNFPPRFSGLQFPNYSSELNVNALELDDSALYLCASSLGGTDNEQFFGPGTRLTVL.

V and J are TRBV5-4 and TRBJ1-3; D perhaps matches TRBD1 (5 bases). Trimming removed 3 bases at V and 0 bases at J, with 10 bases between. CDR1 is SGHNT and CDR2 is YYREEE in the germline V gene (reference sequence). The CDR3 covers 15 residues. CDR3 sequence (DNA): TGTGCCAGCAGCTCTGACAGCTACTCTGGAAACACCATATATTTT. It yields the protein CASSSDSYSGNTIYF. Full variable domain (remainder filled in from reference TRBV5-4 and TRBJ1-3): ETGVTQSPTHLIKTRGQQVTLRCSSQSGHNTVSWYQQALGQGPQFIFQYYREEENGRGNFPPRFSGLQFPNYSSELNVNALELDDSALYLCASSSDSYSGNTIYFGEGSWLTVV.

This clone was found once. The rearrangement joins TRBV5-8 to TRBJ2-3; 9 bases map to TRBD2. There are 16 residues in the CDR3. V dropped 3 bases and J dropped 1; count of bases not matched to a gene: 6. CDR1 is SGHTS, CDR2 YDEGEE, per germline. CDR3 sequence (DNA): TGTGCCAGCAGCTGGCAGCGGGAGGCCGGCACAGATACGCAGTATTTT. Encoded protein: CASSWQREAGTDTQYF.

This clone was recorded only once. The CDR3 region has the DNA TGCAGCGTTAGTGTGGGCGGGGATGAAGCTTTCTTT. Amino acids: CSVSVGGDEAFF. The V and J genes are TRBV29-1 and TRBJ1-1; no firm D call. The CDR3 spans 12 residues. V lost 5 bases, J lost 7 bases, and 14 bases lay in between. Per the germline V gene, CDR1 is SQVTM and CDR2 is ANQGSEA.

The CDR3: CASSTTGPYEQYF. The CDR3 DNA follows: TGTGCCAGCAGTACGACAGGACCCTACGAGCAGTACTTC. This chain links TRBV27 with TRBJ2-7; D perhaps matches TRBD1 (6 bases). CDR3 length: 13 residues. CDR1 is MNHEY, CDR2 SMNVEV, per germline (reference sequence). V was clipped by 5 bases and J by 2 bases, with 10 bases between them.

The chain links TRBV25-1 to TRBJ2-5, with TRBD1 as a possible D gene (5 bases). Trimming removed 1 base from V and 2 bases from J, with 8 bases in between. Germline assignment: CDR1 MGHDK and CDR2 SYGVNS. The CDR3 consists of 14 residues. Here the CDR3 DNA reads TGTGCCAGCAGTGAATCACCAGGGCAAGAGACCCAGTACTTC. It specifies CASSESPGQETQYF.

The V call is TRBV9, the J call TRBJ2-3, with 12 bases matching TRBD2. The CDR3 contains 18 residues. In germline, CDR1 is SGDLS, CDR2 YYNGEE. V trimming: 0 bases; J trimming: 2 bases; junction bases outside the gene matches: 7. The CDR3 DNA reads TGTGCCAGCAGCGTAGCAACTAGCGGGGGGTTCATCACAGATACGCAGTATTTT. It is translated as CASSVATSGGFITDTQYF.

This clone came up once. The chain is built from TRBV3-1 (or the pseudogene TRBV3-2) and TRBJ1-2; the D is unclear. CDR3 length equals 12 residues. The germline V and J ends were trimmed by 7 bases and 7 bases, with 13 bases remaining between them. Germline V gene data show CDR1 as LGHDT and CDR2 as YNNKEL (reference sequence). CDR3 in amino acids: CASTLGGSGYTF. CDR3 in DNA: TGTGCCAGCACATTAGGAGGGAGTGGCTACACCTTC.

This chain uses TRBV5-1 with TRBJ2-1; D is undetermined. The CDR3 is 18 amino acids. Germline CDR1 is SGHRS and CDR2 is YFSETQ. The V and J ends lost 0 bases and 2 bases respectively, with 18 bases between them. For the CDR3, the DNA is TGCGCCAGCAGCTTGGCCCTGTCCACAGACCCGACCTACAATGAGCAGTTCTTC. Its protein product is CASSLALSTDPTYNEQFF.